Following are 19 T cell receptor beta chains from one sample sequenced in a study of blood T cells in healthy people across ages. A second 7 to 11 cycle PCR used barcoded and J-beta primers. One entry per CDR3 protein, called by TCRdb with MiXCR from the 5' RACE reads. The repertoire holds some 1,500,000 distinct CDR3 sequences, with about 42% as singletons. The sequencing sample was made of blood. The receptor source for this set is a woman between 18 and 30 years old in good health.

The chain recombines TRBV27 with TRBJ2-7; 9 bases align to TRBD1. CDR1 is MNHEY and CDR2 is SMNVEV in the germline V gene (reference sequence). This CDR3 has 14 amino acids. V shed 5 bases, J shed 5 bases, and the junction held 7 bases outside the gene matches. The CDR3 loop is CASSEQGALNEQYF. CDR3 sequence (DNA): TGTGCCAGCAGTGAACAGGGGGCTTTGAACGAGCAGTACTTC.

The chain has TRBV27 and TRBJ1-4; D might be TRBD1 (6 bases). In germline, CDR1 is MNHEY, CDR2 SMNVEV (reference sequence). V was cut by 3 bases and J by 7 bases, with 18 bases left in between. The CDR3 sequence is 16 residues long. The DNA for the CDR3 is TGTGCCAGCAGTTTTAGACCCGGGACATTGGGTGAAAAACTGTTTTTT. Amino acids: CASSFRPGTLGEKLFF.

This sequence joins TRBV6-5 and TRBJ2-7; 10 bases are shared with TRBD1. The J segment lost 6 bases and the V segment lost 3 bases, leaving 8 bases of the junction unmatched. From germline, CDR1 is MNHEY and CDR2 SVGAGI. This CDR3 is 15 amino acids long. As DNA, the CDR3 is TGTGCCAGCAGTTATCAGGGACAGGGGAGTTTCGAGCAGTACTTC. It translates to CASSYQGQGSFEQYF.

This chain links TRBV27 with TRBJ2-1; 9 bases line up with TRBD1. The CDR3 runs to 14 residues. Germline V gene data show CDR1 as MNHEY and CDR2 as SMNVEV (reference sequence). The V segment lost 5 bases and the J segment 6 bases; nucleotides outside the gene matches: 5. Written as DNA, the CDR3 is TGTGCCAGCAGTCGGGACAGGGTGAGCAATGAGCAGTTCTTC. Amino acid sequence: CASSRDRVSNEQFF.

This clonotype was seen repeatedly, ten times or more. J is TRBJ2-3 and V is TRBV7-9, with D unresolved. The V and J ends lost 1 base and 0 bases respectively, with 8 bases between them. The germline gives CDR1 SEHNR, CDR2 FQNEAQ (reference sequence). The CDR3 is 15 amino acids. The chain's CDR3 is CASSLVPASTDTQYF. CDR3 in DNA: TGTGCCAGCAGCTTAGTTCCCGCTAGCACAGATACGCAGTATTTT.

The V gene is TRBV6-2 or TRBV6-3, the J gene TRBJ2-5; TRBD1 matches 9 bases. After removal of 6 bases from V and 7 bases from J, the junction contained 9 bases not matched to a gene. This CDR3 contains 14 residues. Germline assignment: CDR1 MNHEY and CDR2 SVGEGT. The CDR3 region is CASREDRGEGTQYF. CDR3 nucleotide sequence: TGTGCCAGCAGGGAGGACAGGGGAGAAGGGACCCAGTACTTC.

The V call is TRBV12-3 or TRBV12-4, the J call TRBJ2-7; D call uncertain. V lost 5 bases to trimming and J lost 2 bases, with 13 bases between them. The CDR3 spans 14 residues. CDR3 coding DNA: TGTGCCAGCAGTAAGGACCTGGGCCCCTACGAGCAGTACTTC. Amino acids: CASSKDLGPYEQYF.

The genes are TRBV5-1 and TRBJ2-5; 11 bases agree with TRBD2. The CDR3 consists of 15 residues. The V gene's germline CDR1 is SGHRS and CDR2 YFSETQ. The ends lost 4 bases at V and 2 bases at J; junction bases unmatched: 4. The CDR3 DNA reads as TGCGCCAGCAGCCCGGGACTAGCGGAGCAAGAGACCCAGTACTTC. It encodes CASSPGLAEQETQYF.

This clonotype was counted many times. This sequence joins TRBV9 and TRBJ2-1, with 9 bases fitting TRBD2. CDR1 and CDR2 from the germline V gene are SGDLS and YYNGEE. J gave up 4 bases and V 4 bases, and 6 bases lay outside the gene matches. The CDR3 runs 15 residues. The CDR3 nucleotides are TGTGCCAGCAGCATCATAGCGGGGGAGTACAATGAGCAGTTCTTC. It specifies CASSIIAGEYNEQFF.

The J gene is TRBJ1-4, the V gene TRBV3-1; tentatively, D is TRBD1 (5 bases). Per the germline V gene, CDR1 is LGHDT and CDR2 is YNNKEL (reference sequence). V lost 4 bases and J 8 bases, leaving 20 bases between the germline ends. The CDR3 length is 16 residues. CDR3 nucleotides: TGTGCCAGCAGCCCCAGAAGCCGTCAGGGAAAGGAAAAACTGTTTTTT. This translates into CASSPRSRQGKEKLFF.

This clonotype was recorded at least ten times. The V call is TRBV29-1, the J call TRBJ1-2; D is ambiguous. CDR1 is SQVTM and CDR2 is ANQGSEA in the germline V gene. This CDR3 is built from 14 residues. The V end was cut by 0 bases, the J end by 3 bases, with 11 bases between. CDR3 nucleotide sequence: TGCAGCGTTGAAGAGGCGTCCAGGCACTATGGCTACACCTTC. As protein: CSVEEASRHYGYTF.

On this clonotype itself: This may be a read error: a much more frequent sequence differs by one nucleotide. The V and J genes are TRBV12-3 or TRBV12-4 and TRBJ2-1; D remains ambiguous. CDR3 size: 12 residues. V was trimmed by 6 bases and J by 5 bases, leaving 8 bases between them. The CDR3 loop is CASSFRNNEQFF. Written as DNA, the CDR3 is TGTGCCAGCAGCTTCAGAAACAATGAGCAGTTCTTC.

This clonotype was found a few times. This chain uses TRBV5-1 with TRBJ2-1, with D possibly being TRBD1 (6 bases). CDR3 length: 14 residues. Trimming left V 3 bases short and J 9 bases short, with 16 bases between. Germline lookup yields CDR1 SGHRS and CDR2 YFSETQ. CDR3 residues: CASSWGLLDPEQFF. The CDR3 region has the DNA TGCGCCAGCAGCTGGGGGCTATTAGATCCTGAGCAGTTCTTC.

This sequence joins TRBV7-2 and TRBJ1-4; D not certain. This CDR3 is built from 14 residues. V dropped 5 bases and J dropped 6 bases, with 13 bases sitting between them. Germline V CDR1 and CDR2: SGHTA, FQGNSA. CDR3 in amino acids: CASSPVIADEKLFF. The DNA for the CDR3 is TGTGCCAGCAGCCCGGTAATTGCGGATGAAAAACTGTTTTTT.

The chain combines TRBV7-9 with TRBJ1-5; TRBD1 agrees at 7 bases. The V and J ends lost 5 bases and 0 bases, in that order; junction bases with no gene match: 7. The CDR3 runs to 16 residues. Germline V gene sequence: CDR1 SEHNR, CDR2 FQNEAQ (reference sequence). CDR3 in amino acids: CASSATGAHSNQPQHF. The CDR3 coding sequence is TGTGCCAGCAGCGCAACAGGGGCCCATAGCAATCAGCCCCAGCATTTT.

In its sample, this clonotype was seen many times. The chain couples TRBV7-2 to TRBJ2-3, with 9 bases fitting TRBD2. Germline trimming cut 2 bases from V and 0 bases from J; bases unmatched to any gene: 6. Per germline, CDR1 SGHTA and CDR2 FQGNSA. CDR3 size: 17 residues. The CDR3 DNA is TGTGCCAGCAGCTTACGAACTAGCGGGTTTAGCACAGATACGCAGTATTTT. This gives the protein CASSLRTSGFSTDTQYF.

The chain combines TRBV13 with TRBJ1-2; the D gene is possibly TRBD1 (6 bases). The CDR3 loop spans 14 amino acids. Trimming pared 3 bases from V and 3 bases from J, leaving 11 bases between. From germline, CDR1 is PRHDT and CDR2 FYEKMQ (reference sequence). CDR3 coding DNA: TGTGCCAGCAGCTTTGTTACAGGGTACTATGGCTACACCTTC. Translated: CASSFVTGYYGYTF. The whole variable domain, filled in from reference TRBV13 and TRBJ1-2, reads AAGVIQSPRHLIKEKRETATLKCYPIPRHDTVYWYQQGPGQDPQFLISFYEKMQSDKGSIPDRFSAQQFSDYHSELNMSSLELGDSALYFCASSFVTGYYGYTFGSGTRLTVV.

This chain links TRBV29-1 with TRBJ1-4; the D gene is possibly TRBD1 (5 bases). The CDR3 extends over 12 amino acids. The germline V gene encodes CDR1 SQVTM and CDR2 ANQGSEA. Trimming pared 7 bases from V and 7 bases from J, leaving 13 bases between. CDR3 in amino acids: CSAGTAAEKLFF. The CDR3 nucleotides are TGCAGCGCCGGGACGGCGGCTGAAAAACTGTTTTTT. Variable domain in full (rest from reference TRBV29-1 and TRBJ1-4): SAVISQKPSRDICQRGTSLTIQCQVDSQVTMMFWYRQQPGQSLTLIATANQGSEATYESGFVIDKFPISRPNLTFSTLTVSNMSPEDSSIYLCSAGTAAEKLFFGSGTQLSVL.

This clonotype has ten or more counts. The V gene is TRBV6-5, the J gene TRBJ1-1, with a possible D match to TRBD1 (5 bases). This CDR3 region has 13 residues. Per the germline V gene, CDR1 is MNHEY and CDR2 is SVGAGI. V was cut by 2 bases and J by 1 base, with 5 bases left in between. The CDR3 protein is CASSYQGNTEAFF. CDR3 bases: TGTGCCAGCAGTTACCAGGGGAACACTGAAGCTTTCTTT.